The 11 T cell receptor beta chains presented below share a single source sample, sequenced in a study of monozygotic twins with inflammatory bowel disease (dated by TCRdb to about 2019). The library was built by means of 5' RACE. Data came from an Illumina HiSeq 2500. TCRdb reprocessed the reads and assigns one entry to each CDR3 protein sequence, leaving out DNA. The sample table records approximately 45,000 distinct CDR3 sequences. The ten top clones hold about 5% of the sample. Material: blood. Source of these receptors: a human donor with ulcerative colitis or Crohn's disease, or a healthy co-twin of an affected twin (not recorded which).

The chain uses TRBV30 and TRBJ1-1. Looked up from germline, CDR1 is GTSNPN and CDR2 is SVGIG (reference sequence). This CDR3 region has 14 residues. The CDR3 reads CAWSVRHRNTEAFF.

The chain employs TRBV7-9 and TRBJ1-1; with no DNA, the TCRdb D assignment of TRBD1 cannot be verified. Germline V lookup: CDR1 SEHNR, CDR2 FQNEAQ (reference sequence). The CDR3 totals 16 residues. CDR3 sequence reads: CASSLDRGFGDTEAFF.

The chain is built from TRBV15 and TRBJ1-6. The CDR3 has 13 amino acids. Germline V gene lookup returns CDR1 LNHNV and CDR2 YYDKDF (reference sequence). The CDR3 region is CATMESYNSPLHF.

The V gene is TRBV27, the J gene TRBJ2-1; TCRdb indicates TRBD1, and absent DNA this call remains unverified. This CDR3 contains 14 residues. In germline, CDR1 is MNHEY, CDR2 SMNVEV (reference sequence). The CDR3 region is CASCRDRGRGEQFF.

The chain recombines TRBV5-1 with TRBJ2-7; checking the TCRdb D call of TRBD2 is not possible without DNA. The CDR3 has 14 amino acids. Germline V gene lookup returns CDR1 SGHRS and CDR2 YFSETQ. CDR3 region: CASSSSQRGLEQYF.

The chain links TRBV5-4 to TRBJ2-1. The CDR3 is 15 residues long. The germline V gene has CDR1 SGHNT and CDR2 YYREEE (reference sequence). The CDR3 sequence: CASTDAIRLSNEQFF.

V usage is TRBV28 and J usage is TRBJ2-7; TCRdb's D call, TRBD2, is unchecked because there is no DNA. The CDR3 loop spans 13 amino acids. CDR1 MDHEN and CDR2 SYDVKM come from the germline V gene. CDR3: CATRLGQLREQYF.

The gene calls are TRBV5-6 and TRBJ1-1; TCRdb selects TRBD1, and the lack of DNA leaves this call unchecked. Germline V gene sequence: CDR1 SGHDT, CDR2 YYEEEE. CDR3 length: 15 residues. CDR3 sequence: CASSLVDRKNTEAFF.

This sequence joins TRBV6-5 and TRBJ2-2; no DNA is available, so the TRBD1 call from TCRdb remains unchecked. Germline loops: CDR1 MNHEY, CDR2 SVGAGI. The CDR3 loop spans 17 amino acids. CDR3 sequence reads: CASSYPTGVRDTGELFF.

This chain uses TRBV5-6 with TRBJ2-6. Germline V gene lookup returns CDR1 SGHDT and CDR2 YYEEEE. The CDR3 is 16 amino acids. CDR3: CASSLIVNSGANVLTF.

This rearrangement joins TRBV10-3 to TRBJ1-3; TCRdb reports TRBD1, a call that lacks DNA to check it against. Germline V lookup: CDR1 ENHRY, CDR2 SYGVKD. The CDR3 spans 14 residues. The CDR3 sequence: CAIRDQGDGNTIYF.